The T cell receptor beta chain described here comes from a study of T cell repertoires in cytomegalovirus infection. About the study: CMV infection together with matching HLA type was indicated by public TCR beta signatures.

Trimming took off 6 bases at V and 0 bases at J, with 24 bases between the two ends. This CDR3 has 19 residues. Looked up from germline, CDR1 is SGHVS and CDR2 is FQNEAQ. This clonotype has a count of ten or more. Antigen specificity is unknown. TCRdb processed the reads anew with MiXCR; each CDR3 protein has one entry. The table has around 900,000 distinct CDR3 sequences, less than 35% seen once; the top ten hold over 13%. This receptor was taken from a human donor in good health (CMV status not recorded). Some clones in this sample may be carry-over from other donors' samples. This specimen was cultured CD8+ T cells from PBMCs, taken from culture after CMV antigen stimulation. This sequence joins TRBV7-8 and TRBJ1-5, with D possibly being TRBD1 (6 bases). Here the CDR3 reads CASRPHRVPGAYSNQPQHF. The CDR3 region has the DNA TGTGCCAGCAGACCTCACCGGGTCCCAGGGGCATATAGCAATCAGCCCCAGCATTTT.